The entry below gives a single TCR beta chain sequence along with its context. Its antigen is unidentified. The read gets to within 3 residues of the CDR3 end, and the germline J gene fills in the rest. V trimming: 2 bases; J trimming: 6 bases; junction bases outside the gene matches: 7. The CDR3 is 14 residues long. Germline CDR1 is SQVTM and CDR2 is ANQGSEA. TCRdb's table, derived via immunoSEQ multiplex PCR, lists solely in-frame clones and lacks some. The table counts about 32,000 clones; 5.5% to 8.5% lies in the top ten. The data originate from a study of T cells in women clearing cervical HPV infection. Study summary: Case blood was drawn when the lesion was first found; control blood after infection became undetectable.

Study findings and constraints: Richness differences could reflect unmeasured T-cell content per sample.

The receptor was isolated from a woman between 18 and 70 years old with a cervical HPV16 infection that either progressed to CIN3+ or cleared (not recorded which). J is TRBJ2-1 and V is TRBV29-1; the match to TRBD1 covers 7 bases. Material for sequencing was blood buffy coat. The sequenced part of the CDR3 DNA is TGCAGCGTTGAATGGACAGGAGGAAGCAATGAG. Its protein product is CSVEWTGGSNE. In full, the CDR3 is CSVEWTGGSNEQFF.